This T cell receptor (beta chain) was recorded in a study of vaccination and CD4 T cells after COVID-19. Study at large: In the convalescent cohort, there were six males and four females, two of them Hispanic. Either a CEFX pool, an HIV-1 Nef pool, or no peptide was added to control cultures. Findings and limits, study-wide: With convalescent patients, a median approximately 90% of reactive clones emerged solely after vaccination.

The Oncomine TCR Beta short-read assay was applied to DNA of cultured CD4+ T cells. Cultured CD4+ T cells were the source of extracted genomic DNA. TCRdb used MiXCR to reprocess the PCR reads, holding one entry per CDR3 protein. The sample consists of fewer than 1,200 distinct CDR3 sequences, under 35% of them appearing once. The treatment here: approximately 10-day PBMC culture with coronavirus spike peptide pools or control peptides (ViraFEST assay). Pre-COVID-19 pandemic sampling (2011-2018) yielded the unexposed donor's CD4+ T cells. This clonotype qualifies as hyperexpanded. Its specificity is not known. Sequenced sample: CD4+ T cells from blood, cultured in vitro. The receptor was derived from a human donor in good health.

The CDR3 sequence is CASSSNGNTDTQYF. In DNA form, the CDR3 reads TGTGCCAGCAGCTCTAACGGAAACACAGATACGCAGTATTTT. The chain uses TRBV11-3 and TRBJ2-3; no clear D gene. The germline V gene has CDR1 SGHNT and CDR2 YENEEA. Trimming took off 4 bases at V and 2 bases at J, with 10 bases between the two ends. There are 14 residues in the CDR3.